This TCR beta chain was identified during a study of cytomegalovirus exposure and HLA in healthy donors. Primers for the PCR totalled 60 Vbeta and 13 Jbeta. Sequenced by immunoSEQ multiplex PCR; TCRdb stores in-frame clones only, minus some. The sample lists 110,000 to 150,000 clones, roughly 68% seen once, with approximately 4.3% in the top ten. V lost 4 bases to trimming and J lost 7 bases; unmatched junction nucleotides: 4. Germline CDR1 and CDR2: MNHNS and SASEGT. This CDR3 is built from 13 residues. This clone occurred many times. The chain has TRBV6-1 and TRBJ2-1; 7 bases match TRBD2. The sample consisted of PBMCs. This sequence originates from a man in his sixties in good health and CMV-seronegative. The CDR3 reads CASSAPGLNEQFF. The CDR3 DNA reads TGTGCCAGCAGTGCCCCGGGACTAAATGAGCAGTTCTTC.